This TCR beta chain stems from a study of T cell responses to AZD1222 COVID-19 vaccine. The study's findings and limits: White British donors predominated, females outnumbered males, and clonal diversity was possibly underestimated.

Notes on this clone: Its antigen remains unknown.

Using immunoSEQ multiplex PCR, the repertoire was profiled, and TCRdb retains in-frame clones only, with some absent. The profile covers around 200,000 clones, with 94% appearing a single time and more than 1.5% taken by the ten largest. The receptor was isolated from an adult who received the AZD1222 COVID-19 vaccine. This specimen consisted of peripheral blood, obtained 28 days after the second AZD1222 dose.

The CDR3 DNA follows: TGTGCCAGCTCACCGCGGGGGGGTGGAGCTTTCTTT. This translates into CASSPRGGGAFF. The chain joins TRBV18 to TRBJ1-1; tentative D call: TRBD1 (5 bases). Trimming left V 3 bases short and J 10 bases short, with 12 bases between. The CDR3 is made up of 12 amino acids. From germline, CDR1 is KGHSH and CDR2 LQKENI.